This T cell receptor beta chain was sequenced for a study of T-cell reconstitution after alpha-beta-depleted transplantation in children. Germline lookup yields CDR1 SNHLY and CDR2 FYNNEI. Trimming removed 6 bases from V and 2 bases from J; junction bases left unmatched: 10. The CDR3 consists of 16 residues. This clonotype was detected many times. It was with unique molecular identifiers that the TCRbeta library was prepared. TCRdb redid the calling of the PCR reads with MiXCR, one entry per CDR3 protein. The sample holds roughly 790,000 distinct CDR3 sequences; roughly 15% are singletons and the top ten take just under 5%.

The clonotype originates from a male patient younger than 18 who had a stem cell transplant for acute lymphoblastic leukemia, so the T cells may come from the graft donor. The sequenced sample was PBMCs, mostly from graft donor cells, obtained 360 days after TCRalphabeta/CD19-depleted stem cell transplant. The chain recombines TRBV2 with TRBJ2-1, with 7 bases that match TRBD2. Here the CDR3 reads CASRFPPGTTYNEQFF. The CDR3 bases are TGTGCCAGCAGATTTCCCCCCGGGACTACCTACAATGAGCAGTTCTTC.